This TCR beta chain was recovered during a study of Graves' ophthalmopathy and Graves' hyperthyroidism. Amplified TCR beta CDR3 regions were obtained using RNA transcripts as template. First-round RT-PCR used HTBI primers; second-round multiplex PCR followed. A single record per CDR3 protein comes from TCRdb applying MiXCR to the multiplex PCR reads. The table lists 350,000 to 400,000 distinct CDR3 sequences, over 15% of them singletons. Broader study findings: Appearing in blood as well were most expanded thyroid clonotypes above 0.001 frequency. In predicting ophthalmopathy progression, the model reached about 71% sensitivity and around 72% specificity.

V lost 2 bases, J lost 2 bases, and 10 bases lay in between. The germline CDR1 and CDR2 sequences are SGHVS and FNYEAQ. CDR3 length equals 14 residues. Patients were diagnosed from clinical symptoms, serum thyroxine, TRAb, thyroid ultrasound and orbital computed tomography. PBMCs came from approximately 9.6 ml of fresh peripheral blood. In its sample, this clonotype was seen many times. The antigen is undetermined. The V gene is TRBV7-6, the J gene TRBJ2-7; possibly TRBD1 for D (5 bases). The TCR comes from a young woman with stable Graves' hyperthyroidism. Sequenced sample: peripheral blood. CDR3 DNA sequence: TGTGCCAGCAGCTTATATACAGGAACCTACGAGCAGTACTTC. Encoded protein: CASSLYTGTYEQYF. Full variable domain (outside the CDR3, taken from reference TRBV7-6 and TRBJ2-7): GAGVSQSPRYKVTKRGQDVALRCDPISGHVSLYWYRQALGQGPEFLTYFNYEAQQDKSGLPNDRFSAERPEGSISTLTIQRTEQRDSAMYRCASSLYTGTYEQYFGPGTRLTVT.